This T cell receptor beta chain comes out of a study of shared clonotypes between healthy human individuals. About the research overall: There were three CD4 naive, three CD4 memory, two CD8 naive and one CD8 memory plates per donor.

Only in-frame clones appear in the TCRdb table, and some are missing; sequencing was by immunoSEQ multiplex PCR. The sample lists about 2.4 million clones; 80% to 95% were seen once. Trimming left V 0 bases short and J 3 bases short, with 12 bases between. Per germline, CDR1 MNHNY and CDR2 SVGAGI (reference sequence). The CDR3 is 15 amino acids. The chain joins TRBV6-6 to TRBJ2-7; D gene ambiguous. Material for sequencing was naive CD4+ T cells from PBMCs. Described subset: CD45RA+ positively selected. This sequence was found in a man aged 18 to 30 in good health. Some clones in this sample may be carry-over from other donors' samples. This CDR3 is CASSYSSGSLYEQYF. The CDR3 region has the DNA TGTGCCAGCAGTTACTCTTCGGGTAGTCTCTACGAGCAGTACTTC.